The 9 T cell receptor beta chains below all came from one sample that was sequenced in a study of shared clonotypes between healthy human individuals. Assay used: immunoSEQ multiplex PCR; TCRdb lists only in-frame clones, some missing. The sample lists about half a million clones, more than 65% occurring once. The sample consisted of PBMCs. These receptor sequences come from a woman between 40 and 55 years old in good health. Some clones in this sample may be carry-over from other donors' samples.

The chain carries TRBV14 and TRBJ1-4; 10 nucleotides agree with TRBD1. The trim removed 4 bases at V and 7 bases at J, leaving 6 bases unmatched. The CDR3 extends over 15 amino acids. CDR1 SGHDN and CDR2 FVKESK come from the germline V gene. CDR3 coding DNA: TGTGCCAGCAGCCTGATCCGGACAGGGGGTGAAAAACTGTTTTTT. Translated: CASSLIRTGGEKLFF.

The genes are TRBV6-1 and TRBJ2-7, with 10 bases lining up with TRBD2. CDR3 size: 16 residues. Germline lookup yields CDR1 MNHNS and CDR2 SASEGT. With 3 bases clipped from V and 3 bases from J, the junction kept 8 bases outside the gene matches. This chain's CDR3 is CASSDPLAGLGYEQYF. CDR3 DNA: TGTGCCAGCAGTGACCCACTAGCGGGATTAGGCTACGAGCAGTACTTC.

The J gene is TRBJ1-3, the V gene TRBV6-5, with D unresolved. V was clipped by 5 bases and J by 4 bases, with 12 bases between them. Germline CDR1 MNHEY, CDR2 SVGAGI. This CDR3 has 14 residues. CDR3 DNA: TGTGCCAGCAGTCCAAAGTCCCCCGGAAACACCATATATTTT. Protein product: CASSPKSPGNTIYF.

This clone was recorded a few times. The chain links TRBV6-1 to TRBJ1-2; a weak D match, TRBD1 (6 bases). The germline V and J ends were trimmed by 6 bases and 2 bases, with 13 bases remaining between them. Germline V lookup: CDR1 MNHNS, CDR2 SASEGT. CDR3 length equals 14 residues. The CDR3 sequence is CASSQDRENYGYTF. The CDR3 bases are TGTGCCAGCAGCCAGGACAGAGAGAACTATGGCTACACCTTC.

In DNA, the CDR3 is TGTGCCAGCAGTTTATTTGGAGGGAGCACAGATACGCAGTATTTT. It yields the protein CASSLFGGSTDTQYF. This chain joins TRBV27 and TRBJ2-3, with D perhaps TRBD2 (6 bases). Germline CDR1 reads MNHEY; CDR2 reads SMNVEV (reference sequence). Trimming cost V 1 base and J 0 bases, with 8 bases left between them. The CDR3 has 15 amino acids.

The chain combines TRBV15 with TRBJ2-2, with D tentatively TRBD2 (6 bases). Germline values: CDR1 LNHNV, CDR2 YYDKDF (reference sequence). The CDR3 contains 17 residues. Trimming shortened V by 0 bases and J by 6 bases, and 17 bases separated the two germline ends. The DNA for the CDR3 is TGTGCCACCAGCAGAGATCTTGGGGCCCGGGGGTCCGGGGAGCTGTTTTTT. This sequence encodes CATSRDLGARGSGELFF.

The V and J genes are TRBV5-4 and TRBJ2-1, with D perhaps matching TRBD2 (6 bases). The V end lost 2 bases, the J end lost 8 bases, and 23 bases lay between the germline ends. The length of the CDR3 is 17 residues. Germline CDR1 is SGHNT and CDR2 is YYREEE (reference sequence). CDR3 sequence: CASSFLGGRKDSDEQFF. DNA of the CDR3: TGTGCCAGCAGCTTTTTAGGTGGGAGGAAAGACTCCGATGAGCAGTTCTTC.

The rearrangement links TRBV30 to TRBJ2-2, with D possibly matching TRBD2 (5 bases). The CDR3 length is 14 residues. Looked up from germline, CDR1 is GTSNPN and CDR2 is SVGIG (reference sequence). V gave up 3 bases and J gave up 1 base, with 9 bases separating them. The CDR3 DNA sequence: TGTGCCTGGAGCGGGATCCGGAACACCGGGGAGCTGTTTTTT. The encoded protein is CAWSGIRNTGELFF.

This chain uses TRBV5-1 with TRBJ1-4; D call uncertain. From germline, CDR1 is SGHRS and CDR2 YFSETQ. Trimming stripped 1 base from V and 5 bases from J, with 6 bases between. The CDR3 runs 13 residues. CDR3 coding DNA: TGCGCCAGCAGCTTGTGGGAGAATGAAAAACTGTTTTTT. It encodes CASSLWENEKLFF.